Listed here are 25 T cell receptor beta chains from one sample, sequenced in a study of blood T cell repertoires in COVID-19. Measured with immunoSEQ multiplex PCR; TCRdb has only the in-frame clones, and not every one. The sample has under 250,000 clones; roughly 80% are singletons. The sample was peripheral blood. These receptors were collected from a woman between 65 and 79 years old with acute or convalescent COVID-19.

The gene calls are TRBV10-3 and TRBJ2-3, with a possible D match to TRBD1 (5 bases). The CDR3 contains 16 residues. CDR1 ENHRY and CDR2 SYGVKD come from the germline V gene. Trimming took 2 bases from V and 3 from J, leaving 15 bases between them. CDR3 DNA: TGTGCCATCAGTGAGAACCCCCAGGGCAAGACAGATACGCAGTATTTT. Residues: CAISENPQGKTDTQYF.

The CDR3 DNA reads TGTGCCAGCAGCCATTTCAACAGGGAAAACTATGGCTACACCTTC. This encodes CASSHFNRENYGYTF. The chain has TRBV4-2 and TRBJ1-2; D is perhaps TRBD1 (6 bases). The CDR3 covers 15 residues. Trimming took off 3 bases at V and 2 bases at J, with 13 bases between the two ends. Germline CDR1 and CDR2: LGHNA and YNFKEQ.

This rearrangement joins TRBV24-1 to TRBJ2-5; the D is unclear. The CDR3 contains 16 residues. V was clipped by 5 bases and J by 2 bases, with 17 bases between them. Germline loops: CDR1 KGHDR, CDR2 SFDVKD. The CDR3 sequence is CATSAAGLRTQETQYF. The CDR3 nucleotides read TGTGCCACCAGTGCTGCAGGATTACGCACACAAGAGACCCAGTACTTC.

The V and J genes are TRBV24-1 and TRBJ2-1; D perhaps matches TRBD2 (7 bases). V shed 0 bases and J shed 4 bases, with 18 bases lying between them. Germline values: CDR1 KGHDR, CDR2 SFDVKD. The CDR3 contains 18 residues. The CDR3 region has the DNA TGTGCCACCAGTGATTTGGACGGGGGGCCACCTTTTTACAATGAGCAGTTCTTC. It specifies CATSDLDGGPPFYNEQFF.

The V and J genes are TRBV28 and TRBJ2-5; 8 bases agree with TRBD2. The CDR3 is made up of 12 amino acids. Per germline, CDR1 MDHEN and CDR2 SYDVKM. The V gene end was trimmed by 11 bases and the J gene end by 2 bases; junction bases not matched to a gene: 4. CDR3 DNA: TGTGCCCCTAGCGGGTTGCAAGAGACCCAGTACTTC. This encodes CAPSGLQETQYF.

The chain uses TRBV5-1 and TRBJ1-1; D is ambiguous. CDR3 length equals 14 residues. The V gene lost 5 bases and the J gene lost 3 bases, with 14 bases spanning the gap. Germline lookup yields CDR1 SGHRS and CDR2 YFSETQ. This CDR3 reads CASRASPEDTEAFF. CDR3 nucleotides: TGCGCCAGCAGGGCCTCCCCGGAGGACACTGAAGCTTTCTTT. The whole variable domain, filled in from reference TRBV5-1 and TRBJ1-1, reads KAGVTQTPRYLIKTRGQQVTLSCSPISGHRSVSWYQQTPGQGLQFLFEYFSETQRNKGNFPGRFSGRQFSNSRSEMNVSTLELGDSALYLCASRASPEDTEAFFGQGTRLTVV.

The chain uses TRBV2 and TRBJ1-5; D perhaps matches TRBD1 (5 bases). The CDR3 runs 12 residues. CDR1 is SNHLY and CDR2 is FYNNEI in the germline V gene. V gave up 6 bases and J gave up 6 bases, with 9 bases separating them. The CDR3 spells CASSREVQPQHF. For the CDR3, the DNA is TGTGCCAGCAGCAGGGAGGTTCAGCCCCAGCATTTT.

This sequence joins TRBV18 and TRBJ2-1; TRBD1 matches 12 bases. Per the germline V gene, CDR1 is KGHSH and CDR2 is LQKENI. The CDR3 runs to 18 residues. Germline trimming cut 3 bases from V and 6 bases from J; bases unmatched to any gene: 12. The CDR3 is CASSPKSPGQGAGNEQFF. The CDR3 bases are TGTGCCAGCTCACCCAAATCCCCGGGACAGGGGGCTGGCAATGAGCAGTTCTTC.

V gene TRBV7-9 combines with J gene TRBJ2-2, with D possibly matching TRBD2 (6 bases). Trimming shortened V by 10 bases and J by 6 bases, and 15 bases separated the two germline ends. The germline V gene has CDR1 SEHNR and CDR2 FQNEAQ (reference sequence). The CDR3 is 13 amino acids. Here the CDR3 reads CATSTRPPGELFF. The CDR3 nucleotides read TGTGCCACCTCGACTAGGCCGCCCGGGGAGCTGTTTTTT. Combining the CDR3 with reference TRBV7-9 and TRBJ2-2 gives the whole variable domain DTGVSQNPRHKITKRGQNVTFRCDPISEHNRLYWYRQTLGQGPEFLTYFQNEAQLEKSRLLSDRFSAERPKGSFSTLEIQRTEQGDSAMYLCATSTRPPGELFFGEGSRLTVL.

This clone was seen a few times. The identical CDR3 is also encoded by other nucleotide sequences in the sample. The chain is built from TRBV30 and TRBJ1-6, with a possible D match to TRBD1 (6 bases). Trimming shortened V by 3 bases and J by 8 bases, and 8 bases separated the two germline ends. Germline values: CDR1 GTSNPN, CDR2 SVGIG (reference sequence). The CDR3 is 12 amino acids. The CDR3 sequence: CAWSGQYSPLHF. As DNA, the CDR3 is TGTGCCTGGAGCGGACAGTATTCACCCCTCCACTTT.

V gene TRBV5-1 combines with J gene TRBJ2-1, with 8 positions matching TRBD1. The V gene's germline CDR1 is SGHRS and CDR2 YFSETQ. J gave up 1 base and V 2 bases, and 5 bases lay outside the gene matches. The CDR3 extends over 16 amino acids. CDR3 bases: TGCGCCAGCAGCTTCAGAGGACAGGGATCCTACAATGAGCAGTTCTTC. Encoded protein: CASSFRGQGSYNEQFF.

V is TRBV30 and J is TRBJ1-5; D may be TRBD1 (5 bases). Trimming shortened V by 4 bases and J by 5 bases, and 12 bases separated the two germline ends. The germline V gene has CDR1 GTSNPN and CDR2 SVGIG (reference sequence). CDR3 length: 13 amino acids. The CDR3 DNA sequence: TGTGCCTGGAACAGACAGCCAGATCAGCCCCAGCATTTT. It yields the protein CAWNRQPDQPQHF.

This clone has a handful of counts. This chain joins TRBV6-2 or TRBV6-3 and TRBJ1-5, with 9 bases identical to TRBD1. V lost 0 bases and J lost 2; bases outside the gene matches: 8. The CDR3 runs to 18 residues. Germline V gives CDR1 MNHEY, CDR2 SVGEGT. CDR3 DNA sequence: TGTGCCAGCAGTTACTCCCCTAGGACAGGGGAGGGCAATCAGCCCCAGCATTTT. This sequence encodes CASSYSPRTGEGNQPQHF.

This chain uses TRBV5-4 with TRBJ2-1, with TRBD2 identical over 10 bases. Per the germline V gene, CDR1 is SGHNT and CDR2 is YYREEE (reference sequence). This CDR3 spans 15 amino acids. After removal of 0 bases from V and 7 bases from J, the junction contained 4 bases not matched to a gene. CDR3 in DNA: TGTGCCAGCAGCTTGGCCCAGCGGGGGGGAAATGAGCAGTTCTTC. Translated: CASSLAQRGGNEQFF.

The rearrangement links TRBV3-1 (or the pseudogene TRBV3-2) to TRBJ1-1; 8 bases agree with TRBD1. With V trimmed by 2 bases and J by 2 bases, 7 bases remained unmatched. The germline V gene has CDR1 LGHDT and CDR2 YNNKEL (reference sequence). The CDR3 contains 16 residues. CDR3 protein: CASSQLPGQGNTEAFF. The CDR3, as DNA: TGTGCCAGCAGCCAACTCCCAGGACAGGGAAACACTGAAGCTTTCTTT.

The chain employs TRBV15 and TRBJ2-2, with 10 bases matching TRBD2. The junction had 8 bases not matched to a gene; V was cut back by 5 bases and J by 2 bases. Germline assignment: CDR1 LNHNV and CDR2 YYDKDF (reference sequence). CDR3 length: 17 amino acids. CDR3 sequence: CATSHLAGDPNTGELFF. As DNA, the CDR3 is TGTGCCACCAGCCACCTAGCGGGGGACCCTAACACCGGGGAGCTGTTTTTT.

In DNA form, the CDR3 reads TGTGCCAGCAGGTCAGTAGGACAGGAGGACGAAAAACTGTTTTTT. Translated: CASRSVGQEDEKLFF. This rearrangement joins TRBV5-6 to TRBJ1-4, with 7 bases identical to TRBD1. CDR3 length: 15 amino acids. Germline trimming cut 5 bases from V and 8 bases from J; bases unmatched to any gene: 12. Germline assignment: CDR1 SGHDT and CDR2 YYEEEE. Complete variable domain (other parts from reference TRBV5-6 and TRBJ1-4): DAGVTQSPTHLIKTRGQQVTLRCSPKSGHDTVSWYQQALGQGPQFIFQYYEEEERQRGNFPDRFSGHQFPNYSSELNVNALLLGDSALYLCASRSVGQEDEKLFFGSGTQLSVL.

This clone was seen only a few times. The chain joins TRBV12-3 or TRBV12-4 to TRBJ2-1; 10 positions agree with TRBD2. CDR3 length equals 13 residues. The V gene end was trimmed by 10 bases and the J gene end by 2 bases; junction bases not matched to a gene: 2. This CDR3 is CATLAGAYNEQFF. In nucleotides, the CDR3 is TGTGCCACCCTAGCGGGGGCCTACAATGAGCAGTTCTTC.

The chain carries TRBV2 and TRBJ1-2; tentative D call: TRBD1 (5 bases). The CDR3 consists of 14 residues. The ends were cut back, 4 bases at V and 4 bases at J, with 13 bases in the middle. The germline V gene has CDR1 SNHLY and CDR2 FYNNEI. The CDR3 region has the DNA TGTGCCAGCAGTGCGAATCAGGGTGTCTATGGCTACACCTTC. Its translation: CASSANQGVYGYTF.

The rearrangement uses TRBV30 and TRBJ2-5; a possible D gene is TRBD1 (7 bases). Trimming pared 8 bases from V and 2 bases from J, leaving 15 bases between. Germline V CDR1 and CDR2: GTSNPN, SVGIG (reference sequence). This CDR3 has 13 residues. CDR3 loop: CAGGTELQETQYF. In DNA, the CDR3 is TGTGCCGGGGGGACAGAGCTACAAGAGACCCAGTACTTC.

The chain employs TRBV7-3 and TRBJ2-1, with 14 bases matching TRBD2. Germline V lookup: CDR1 SGHTA, CDR2 FQGTGA. This CDR3 region has 15 residues. V shed 5 bases and J 10 bases; nucleotides not matched to a gene: 7. Here the CDR3 DNA reads TGTGCCAGCAGCCCGACTAGCGGGGGGGCCAGAGAGCAGTTCTTC. It codes for CASSPTSGGAREQFF.

V usage is TRBV7-2 and J usage is TRBJ2-7; tentative D call: TRBD1 (6 bases). From germline, CDR1 is SGHTA and CDR2 FQGNSA. Trimming took 5 bases from V and 4 from J, leaving 15 bases between them. This CDR3 contains 14 residues. CDR3 protein: CASSPSRDIYEQYF. In nucleotides, the CDR3 is TGTGCCAGCAGCCCGTCCCGGGACATTTACGAGCAGTACTTC.

This chain connects TRBV5-5 to TRBJ2-1, with 9 bases fitting TRBD1. The CDR3 has 15 residues. Germline assignment: CDR1 SGHKS and CDR2 YYEKEE (reference sequence). J gave up 2 bases and V 3 bases, and 3 bases lay outside the gene matches. CDR3 residues: CASSSGTGTYNEQFF. As DNA, the CDR3 is TGTGCCAGCAGCTCCGGGACAGGGACCTACAATGAGCAGTTCTTC.

By proportion, this clone is medium-sized (0.01 to 0.1%). This chain joins TRBV4-1 and TRBJ1-2; 9 positions agree with TRBD1. V lost 4 bases to trimming and J lost 7 bases; unmatched junction nucleotides: 10. This CDR3 is built from 15 residues. Germline V lookup: CDR1 MGHRA, CDR2 YSYEKL. The DNA for the CDR3 is TGCGCCAGCAGCCCTGGACAGGGGACGATCTCTGGCTACACCTTC. It specifies CASSPGQGTISGYTF.

The genes are TRBV10-3 and TRBJ2-5, with 7 nucleotides matching TRBD1. V was clipped by 10 bases and J by 5 bases; unmatched bases: 13. The CDR3 totals 14 residues. Germline assignment: CDR1 ENHRY and CDR2 SYGVKD. CDR3: CATRDRAVPETQYF. The CDR3 bases are TGTGCCACCCGGGACAGAGCCGTACCGGAGACCCAGTACTTC.